The 26 T cell receptor beta chains presented below share a single source sample, sequenced in a study of identical twins. MiXCR, run by TCRdb on the 5' RACE reads, gives a single entry per CDR3 protein. This table has fewer than 650,000 distinct CDR3 sequences, over 8.5% appearing once. The same data also contributed to another study, on yellow fever vaccine responses in identical twins.

Material for sequencing was PBMCs. The source is a woman between 18 and 29 years old in good health.

This clonotype was recorded only once. The chain combines TRBV7-9 with TRBJ2-7; the D is unclear. CDR3 length equals 17 residues. CDR1 and CDR2 (germline): SEHNR, FQNEAQ (reference sequence). V was shortened by 1 base and J by 3 bases, with 19 bases between the two germline ends. The CDR3 loop is CASSLVGVGLQNYEQYF. The CDR3 nucleotides are TGTGCCAGCAGCTTAGTAGGAGTGGGCCTCCAAAACTACGAGCAGTACTTC.

This clonotype showed up many times. The chain joins TRBV11-2 to TRBJ1-1, with 8 positions matching TRBD1. Germline loops: CDR1 SGHAT, CDR2 FQNNGV. The CDR3 consists of 15 residues. Trimming cost V 5 bases and J 0 bases; bases outside gene matches: 5. DNA for the CDR3: TGTGCCAGCAGCCCCAGGGGGCGATTGAACACTGAAGCTTTCTTT. Amino acids: CASSPRGRLNTEAFF.

This clonotype has a handful of counts. This chain joins TRBV28 and TRBJ2-7; 7 bases are a match to TRBD1. This CDR3 has 15 residues. J lost 2 bases, V lost 2 bases, and 6 bases had no gene match. Germline V gene sequence: CDR1 MDHEN, CDR2 SYDVKM. The CDR3: CASSLGKTGTYEQYF. The CDR3 DNA reads TGTGCCAGCAGTTTAGGGAAGACAGGGACCTACGAGCAGTACTTC.

This clonotype was detected a few times. The chain links TRBV10-3 to TRBJ1-5; TRBD1 might be the D (5 bases). Germline lookup yields CDR1 ENHRY and CDR2 SYGVKD. The V gene lost 7 bases and the J gene lost 0 bases, with 13 bases spanning the gap. This CDR3 is 15 amino acids long. Here the CDR3 DNA reads TGTGCCATCAAAGACAGTATGAATAGCAATCAGCCCCAGCATTTT. Translated, it gives CAIKDSMNSNQPQHF.

The rearrangement links TRBV29-1 to TRBJ1-6; 7 bases are a match to TRBD1. The V and J ends lost 4 bases and 7 bases, in that order; junction bases with no gene match: 4. CDR1 and CDR2 from the germline V gene are SQVTM and ANQGSEA. The CDR3 loop spans 13 amino acids. CDR3 loop: CSVGTGVNSPLHF. The CDR3 coding sequence is TGCAGCGTTGGTACAGGGGTGAATTCACCCCTCCACTTT.

The chain uses TRBV12-3 or TRBV12-4 and TRBJ1-5, with D unclear. The CDR3 runs 16 residues. With 6 bases removed from V and 0 bases from J, the gap between germline ends came to 15 bases. The CDR3 here is CASRRTTDDSNQPQHF. CDR3 bases: TGTGCCAGCAGACGAACGACGGACGATAGCAATCAGCCCCAGCATTTT.

This CDR3 is CAISSTDRGAEAFF. The CDR3 region has the DNA TGTGCCATCAGTTCAACCGACAGGGGGGCTGAAGCTTTCTTT. The V gene is TRBV10-3, the J gene TRBJ1-1; 9 nucleotides match TRBD1. This CDR3 is built from 14 residues. Germline V gene lookup returns CDR1 ENHRY and CDR2 SYGVKD. After removal of 5 bases from V and 6 bases from J, the junction contained 7 bases not matched to a gene.

This clonotype has ten or more counts. V is TRBV20-1 and J is TRBJ2-7; the match to TRBD1 covers 8 bases. This CDR3 is 14 amino acids long. With 1 base clipped from V and 3 bases from J, the junction kept 5 bases outside the gene matches. Germline-derived CDR1 and CDR2 are DFQATT and SNEGSKA (reference sequence). DNA for the CDR3: TGCAGTGCTAGAGGGACAGGGAGGATCTACGAGCAGTACTTC. Translating it yields CSARGTGRIYEQYF.

The chain links TRBV4-3 to TRBJ2-1; no definite D call. The CDR3 is 15 residues long. CDR1 and CDR2 from the germline V gene are LGHNA and YSLEER. The V gene lost 0 bases and the J gene lost 6 bases, with 12 bases spanning the gap. The CDR3 region has the DNA TGCGCCAGCAGCCAAGATACGACCCCGACCAATGAGCAGTTCTTC. Amino acids: CASSQDTTPTNEQFF.

In its sample, this clonotype was seen a few times. The V and J genes are TRBV12-3 or TRBV12-4 and TRBJ2-5; D not certain. Trimming left V 5 bases short and J 1 base short, with 14 bases between. The CDR3 runs to 15 residues. CDR3 nucleotide sequence: TGTGCCAGCAGTCGCCCGAGCCCCGGCCAAGAGACCCAGTACTTC. Translating gives CASSRPSPGQETQYF.

The rearrangement joins TRBV7-2 to TRBJ1-1, with 10 bases fitting TRBD1. Germline CDR1 and CDR2: SGHTA and FQGNSA. The CDR3 extends over 14 amino acids. J lost 11 bases, V lost 5 bases, and 11 bases had no gene match. CDR3 amino acids: CASSATGTGAGAFF. CDR3 coding DNA: TGTGCCAGCAGCGCAACCGGGACAGGGGCAGGGGCTTTCTTT. Full variable domain (rest looked up from reference TRBV7-2 and TRBJ1-1): GAGVSQSPSNKVTEKGKDVELRCDPISGHTALYWYRQSLGQGLEFLIYFQGNSAPDKSGLPSDRFSAERTGGSVSTLTIQRTQQEDSAVYLCASSATGTGAGAFFGQGTRLTVV.

This chain joins TRBV12-3 or TRBV12-4 and TRBJ2-3; D is possibly TRBD2 (6 bases). The CDR3 length is 15 residues. The germline V and J ends were trimmed by 5 bases and 0 bases, with 12 bases remaining between them. CDR3 in amino acids: CASSRRLDSTDTQYF. In nucleotides, the CDR3 is TGTGCCAGCAGTCGGCGACTAGATAGCACAGATACGCAGTATTTT.

V is TRBV4-3 and J is TRBJ2-3; 8 bases are shared with TRBD1. CDR3 length: 16 amino acids. With V trimmed by 0 bases and J by 8 bases, 10 bases remained unmatched. Germline-derived CDR1 and CDR2 are LGHNA and YSLEER. CDR3: CASSQDRRQGAGTQYF. DNA of the CDR3: TGCGCCAGCAGCCAAGATCGGCGTCAGGGGGCAGGTACGCAGTATTTT.

The V and J genes are TRBV28 and TRBJ2-3; maybe TRBD2 (6 bases). The germline CDR1 and CDR2 sequences are MDHEN and SYDVKM. The CDR3 spans 15 residues. The germline V and J ends were trimmed by 7 bases and 5 bases, with 19 bases remaining between them. CDR3 region: CASTQRRGLRDTQYF. CDR3 nucleotide sequence: TGTGCCAGCACCCAAAGGAGGGGTTTGCGAGATACGCAGTATTTT.

There are many counts of this clonotype. Here the CDR3 DNA reads TGCGCCAGCAGCCCGGGACAGTCTAATGAAAAACTGTTTTTT. Encoded protein: CASSPGQSNEKLFF. The rearrangement links TRBV5-1 to TRBJ1-4, with 7 bases lining up with TRBD1. This CDR3 is built from 14 residues. Per germline, CDR1 SGHRS and CDR2 YFSETQ. The V gene end was trimmed by 4 bases and the J gene end by 3 bases; junction bases not matched to a gene: 3.

The sample holds a few counts of this clonotype. The V and J genes are TRBV9 and TRBJ2-3; possibly TRBD2 for D (5 bases). This CDR3 region has 17 residues. Per the germline V gene, CDR1 is SGDLS and CDR2 is YYNGEE. V dropped 0 bases and J dropped 3 bases, with 17 bases sitting between them. The CDR3 region has the DNA TGTGCCAGCAGCGTAGATCCCGGGGTAGCTGTTACAGATACGCAGTATTTT. Its translation: CASSVDPGVAVTDTQYF.

This clonotype occurred a few times. The chain couples TRBV4-3 to TRBJ2-2; 8 positions agree with TRBD2. The CDR3 extends over 17 amino acids. Unmatched junction bases numbered 9, after V lost 0 bases and J lost 6 bases. Per germline, CDR1 LGHNA and CDR2 YSLEER. The CDR3 DNA reads as TGCGCCAGCAGCCAAGATCGGGCTAGCGGGTTGCCCGGGGAGCTGTTTTTT. Protein product: CASSQDRASGLPGELFF.

This clonotype was detected many times. This chain uses TRBV5-1 with TRBJ2-3; TRBD2 aligns across 10 bases. CDR1 and CDR2 from the germline V gene are SGHRS and YFSETQ. The CDR3 is made up of 16 amino acids. V lost 1 base, J lost 0 bases, and 2 bases stayed unmatched. This chain's CDR3 is CASSLTSGASTDTQYF. The CDR3 region has the DNA TGCGCCAGCAGCTTGACTAGCGGGGCAAGCACAGATACGCAGTATTTT. The whole variable domain, remainder taken from reference TRBV5-1 and TRBJ2-3, is KAGVTQTPRYLIKTRGQQVTLSCSPISGHRSVSWYQQTPGQGLQFLFEYFSETQRNKGNFPGRFSGRQFSNSRSEMNVSTLELGDSALYLCASSLTSGASTDTQYFGPGTRLTVL.

This clonotype was seen many times. The rearrangement uses TRBV5-1 and TRBJ2-5; TRBD2 agrees at 13 bases. Per germline, CDR1 SGHRS and CDR2 YFSETQ. V gave up 1 base and J gave up 4 bases; unmatched junction bases: 4. The CDR3 has 16 residues. CDR3 amino acids: CASSLRLAGGGETQYF. CDR3 sequence (DNA): TGCGCCAGCAGCTTGCGACTAGCGGGAGGAGGAGAGACCCAGTACTTC.

This clonotype has more than one count but fewer than ten. The chain combines TRBV3-1 with TRBJ2-3, with 10 positions matching TRBD2. The germline CDR1 and CDR2 sequences are LGHDT and YNNKEL (reference sequence). The junction had 6 bases not matched to a gene; V was cut back by 0 bases and J by 0 bases. The CDR3 totals 18 residues. CDR3 coding DNA: TGTGCCAGCAGCCAAGATTCCAGCGGGAGGGTCAGCACAGATACGCAGTATTTT. Translation: CASSQDSSGRVSTDTQYF.

This clonotype occurred a few times. The V and J genes are TRBV29-1 and TRBJ2-1, with D uncertain. Trimming took off 4 bases at V and 10 bases at J, with 11 bases between the two ends. Germline CDR1 and CDR2: SQVTM and ANQGSEA. The length of the CDR3 is 11 residues. In nucleotides, the CDR3 is TGCAGCGTTGCCCCCCCGATCGAGCAGTTCTTC. Translating gives CSVAPPIEQFF.

The table lists this clonotype with a few counts. The rearrangement uses TRBV5-1 and TRBJ1-2, with a possible D match to TRBD1 (5 bases). Trimming stripped 4 bases from V and 7 bases from J, with 14 bases between. Germline V gene data show CDR1 as SGHRS and CDR2 as YFSETQ. There are 13 residues in the CDR3. CDR3 sequence reads: CASSVGSGSGYTF. The CDR3 nucleotides read TGCGCCAGCAGCGTGGGTTCAGGGAGTGGCTACACCTTC.

This clonotype was picked up many times. The chain has TRBV9 and TRBJ2-3; a possible D gene is TRBD2 (6 bases). CDR1 SGDLS and CDR2 YYNGEE come from the germline V gene. The CDR3 extends over 13 amino acids. Trimming removed 0 bases at V and 4 bases at J, with 6 bases between. CDR3 DNA: TGTGCCAGCAGCGTAGGCGGGGCAGATACGCAGTATTTT. Its translation is CASSVGGADTQYF.

The chain combines TRBV7-6 with TRBJ2-3; TRBD2 matches 13 bases. The CDR3 length is 18 residues. Germline CDR1 SGHVS, CDR2 FNYEAQ. The J segment lost 0 bases and the V segment lost 5 bases, leaving 8 bases of the junction unmatched. The CDR3 bases are TGTGCCAGCAGCCTAGGGACTAGCGGGGTCCCCAGCACAGATACGCAGTATTTT. This sequence encodes CASSLGTSGVPSTDTQYF.

This clonotype was found many times. This chain connects TRBV6-5 to TRBJ2-6, with no clear D. The CDR3 has 17 amino acids. Germline lookup yields CDR1 MNHEY and CDR2 SVGAGI. V lost 0 bases, J lost 0 bases, and 9 bases lay in between. The CDR3 DNA is TGTGCCAGCAGTTACTCGATAAGATTCTCTGGGGCCAACGTCCTGACTTTC. Residues: CASSYSIRFSGANVLTF.

This clonotype was detected ten times or more. V is TRBV4-1 and J is TRBJ2-2; D is possibly TRBD2 (6 bases). Germline V lookup: CDR1 MGHRA, CDR2 YSYEKL. V was trimmed by 0 bases and J by 4 bases, leaving 15 bases between them. This CDR3 contains 17 residues. Here the CDR3 reads CASSQDPGIGGTGELFF. CDR3 DNA sequence: TGCGCCAGCAGCCAAGATCCGGGTATCGGGGGCACCGGGGAGCTGTTTTTT.